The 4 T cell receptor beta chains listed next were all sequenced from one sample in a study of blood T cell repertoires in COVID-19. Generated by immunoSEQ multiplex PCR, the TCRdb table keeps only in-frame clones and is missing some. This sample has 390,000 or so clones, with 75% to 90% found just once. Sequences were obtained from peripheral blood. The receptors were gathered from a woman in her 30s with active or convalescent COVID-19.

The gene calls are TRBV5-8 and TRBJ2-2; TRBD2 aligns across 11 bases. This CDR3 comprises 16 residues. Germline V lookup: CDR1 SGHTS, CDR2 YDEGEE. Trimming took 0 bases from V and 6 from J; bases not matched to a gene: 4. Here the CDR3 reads CASSLGLAGYAGELFF. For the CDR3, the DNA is TGTGCCAGCAGCTTGGGACTAGCGGGATACGCCGGGGAGCTGTTTTTT.

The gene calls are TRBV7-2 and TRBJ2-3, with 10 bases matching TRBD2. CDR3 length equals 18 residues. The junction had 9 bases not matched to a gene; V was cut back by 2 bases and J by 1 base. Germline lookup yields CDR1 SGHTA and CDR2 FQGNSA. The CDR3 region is CASSLWLAGAKGTDTQYF. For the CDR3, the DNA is TGTGCCAGCAGCTTATGGCTAGCGGGGGCTAAAGGCACAGATACGCAGTATTTT.

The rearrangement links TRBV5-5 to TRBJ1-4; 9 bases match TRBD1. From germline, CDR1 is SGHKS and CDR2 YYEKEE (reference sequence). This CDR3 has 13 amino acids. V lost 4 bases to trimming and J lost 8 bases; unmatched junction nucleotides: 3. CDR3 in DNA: TGTGCCAGCAGCAGACAGGGGGACGAAAAACTGTTTTTT. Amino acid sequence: CASSRQGDEKLFF.

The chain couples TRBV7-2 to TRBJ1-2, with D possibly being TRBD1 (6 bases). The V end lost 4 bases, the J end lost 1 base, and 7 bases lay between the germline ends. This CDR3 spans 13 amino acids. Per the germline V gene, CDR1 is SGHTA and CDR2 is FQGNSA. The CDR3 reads CASSSRGNYGYTF. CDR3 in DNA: TGTGCCAGCAGCTCCAGGGGTAACTATGGCTACACCTTC.